This passage covers 8 T cell receptor beta chains from one sample sequenced in a study of blood T cell repertoires in COVID-19. TCRdb's copy holds only in-frame clones and misses some; the assay was immunoSEQ multiplex PCR. The table lists tens of thousands of clones, about 91% of them singletons. The sequencing sample was made of peripheral blood. These receptor sequences come from a woman aged 50 to 60 with active COVID-19.

This rearrangement joins TRBV29-1 to TRBJ2-3, with D tentatively TRBD1 (5 bases). Germline CDR1 is SQVTM and CDR2 is ANQGSEA. Trimming cost V 6 bases and J 5 bases, with 18 bases left between them. The CDR3 totals 14 residues. CDR3 DNA sequence: TGCAGCGTGGCAAGGGGCGCCCACGGAGATACGCAGTATTTT. This sequence encodes CSVARGAHGDTQYF.

In its sample, this clone was seen a few times. V gene TRBV7-9 combines with J gene TRBJ2-7; no clear D. Trimming left V 5 bases short and J 6 bases short, with 11 bases between. The V gene's germline CDR1 is SEHNR and CDR2 FQNEAQ (reference sequence). CDR3 length: 12 amino acids. The chain's CDR3 is CASSQRYGEQYF. CDR3 coding DNA: TGTGCCAGCAGCCAAAGATACGGCGAGCAGTACTTC.

The chain couples TRBV5-1 to TRBJ2-1, with TRBD1 as a possible D gene (5 bases). The germline V and J ends were trimmed by 0 bases and 5 bases, with 9 bases remaining between them. This CDR3 is 14 amino acids long. The germline gives CDR1 SGHRS, CDR2 YFSETQ. CDR3 region: CASSLGQTHNEQFF. In nucleotides, the CDR3 is TGCGCCAGCAGCTTGGGACAGACACACAATGAGCAGTTCTTC.

The gene calls are TRBV19 and TRBJ2-3, with TRBD1 as a possible D gene (5 bases). Germline V gene data show CDR1 as LNHDA and CDR2 as SQIVND (reference sequence). CDR3 length: 16 residues. V was cut by 5 bases and J by 4 bases, with 19 bases left in between. CDR3 coding DNA: TGTGCCAGTAGTCCCTACACAGGTCTACAGCCAGATACGCAGTATTTT. Its protein product is CASSPYTGLQPDTQYF.

The chain carries TRBV28 and TRBJ2-6; TRBD1 aligns across 7 bases. Trimming at V came to 3 bases and at J to 2 bases, leaving 13 bases not matched to a gene. This CDR3 spans 19 amino acids. Germline CDR1 MDHEN, CDR2 SYDVKM. The CDR3 spells CASSFRPGQTDAGANVLTF. The CDR3 bases are TGTGCCAGCAGTTTTAGGCCGGGACAGACGGATGCTGGGGCCAACGTCCTGACTTTC.

This clone was seen only a few times. The chain joins TRBV30 to TRBJ1-6, with D tentatively TRBD1 (6 bases). Germline lookup yields CDR1 GTSNPN and CDR2 SVGIG (reference sequence). The V end was cut by 1 base, the J end by 9 bases, with 13 bases between. The CDR3 length is 14 residues. The chain's CDR3 is CAWSEDSSGSPLHF. CDR3 nucleotide sequence: TGTGCCTGGAGTGAGGACAGTTCGGGTTCACCCCTCCACTTT.

CDR3 sequence reads: CAWRGGKGTGSILSNQPQHF. CDR3 DNA: TGTGCCTGGAGGGGGGGGAAAGGGACAGGGTCCATTCTCAGCAATCAGCCCCAGCATTTT. The chain links TRBV30 to TRBJ1-5; TRBD1 agrees at 9 bases. From germline, CDR1 is GTSNPN and CDR2 SVGIG (reference sequence). The junction had 19 bases not matched to a gene; V was cut back by 3 bases and J by 1 base. The CDR3 sequence is 20 residues long.

The V and J genes are TRBV7-3 and TRBJ2-2; 8 bases agree with TRBD2. V lost 4 bases and J lost 4; bases outside the gene matches: 11. The length of the CDR3 is 17 residues. The V gene's germline CDR1 is SGHTA and CDR2 FQGTGA. The CDR3 sequence is CASSSRSGTSVTGELFF. The CDR3 DNA follows: TGTGCCAGCAGCTCCCGATCCGGGACTAGTGTCACCGGGGAGCTGTTTTTT.